This T cell receptor beta chain derives from a study of blood T cell repertoires in COVID-19. Study background: Sample material is recorded as cDNA or gDNA derived from T cells, B-cell-depleted T cells, or PBMCs.

Authors' analysis steps: Estimation of nucleated cell counts relied on the amplification of reference gene primers. Sequenced by immunoSEQ multiplex PCR; TCRdb stores in-frame clones only, minus some. V and J calls plus clone size are reproduced from that table; the DNA served to infer D and trimming. The sample holds about 300,000 clones, around 86% seen once. V was shortened by 5 bases and J by 8 bases, with 19 bases between the two germline ends. Germline V CDR1 and CDR2: SGHRS, YFSETQ. The CDR3 runs to 15 residues. This sequence originates from a woman in her 40s who had recovered from COVID-19. The material sequenced was peripheral blood. This chain links TRBV5-1 with TRBJ1-4; maybe TRBD1 (6 bases). The CDR3 sequence is CASRRRQATGEKLFF. The CDR3 DNA reads as TGCGCCAGCAGGCGACGACAGGCTACTGGGGAAAAACTGTTTTTT.